This T cell receptor beta chain comes out of a study of vaccination and CD4 T cells after COVID-19. The CDR3 extends over 13 amino acids. V shed 1 base and J 5 bases; nucleotides not matched to a gene: 1. Germline V gene lookup returns CDR1 MGHDK and CDR2 SYGVNS. At the Johns Hopkins FTIC core, DNA taken from cultured CD4+ T cells was sequenced by way of the Oncomine TCR Beta short-read assay. TCRdb redid the calling of the PCR reads with MiXCR, one entry per CDR3 protein. The table records 10,000 to 12,000 distinct CDR3 sequences, roughly 60% of them present only once. Treatment of the sample: roughly 10-day PBMC culture with coronavirus spike peptide pools or control peptides (ViraFEST assay). Antigen-specific T cell expansion with peptide pools preceded TCR sequencing in the ViraFEST approach. This clonotype has a handful of counts. Its antigen is unknown.

This chain connects TRBV25-1 to TRBJ1-2, with TRBD1 matching 7 bases. Source material: CD4+ T cells from blood, cultured in vitro. The clonotype originates from a human donor who had recovered from COVID-19. The chain's CDR3 is CASSESGGYGYTF. The CDR3 nucleotides are TGTGCCAGCAGTGAATCAGGGGGATATGGCTACACCTTC.